The 11 T cell receptor beta chains given below trace back to one sample, sequenced in a study of CD8+ T cells in alopecia areata. Stated treatment: oral pan-JAK inhibitor, 5-10 mg twice daily. RNA, once extracted, was reverse transcribed into cDNA for use as the sequencing template. Measured with immunoSEQ multiplex PCR; TCRdb has only the in-frame clones, and not every one. The data show some 190,000 clones, with 51% seen just once and 10% held by the top ten. Here the sequenced sample was CD8+ T cells sorted from blood, taken around week 52, from a patient treated with tofacitinib. These receptors all stem from a human donor with alopecia areata.

There are a few counts of this clone. The J gene is TRBJ2-5, the V gene TRBV12-5; perhaps TRBD2 as D (6 bases). The CDR3 length is 14 residues. V was trimmed by 6 bases and J by 4 bases, leaving 15 bases between them. The germline V gene encodes CDR1 LGHNT and CDR2 FRNRAP. The DNA for the CDR3 is TGTGCTAGTGGAACAACGCGGGAACGAGAGACCCAGTACTTC. It codes for CASGTTRERETQYF.

The CDR3 reads CASSPTTRSGANVLTF. The CDR3 DNA follows: TGTGCCAGCTCACCTACAACGCGGTCTGGGGCCAACGTCCTGACTTTC. The V and J genes are TRBV18 and TRBJ2-6; D not resolved. The CDR3 extends over 16 amino acids. V gave up 3 bases and J gave up 1 base, with 10 bases separating them. The germline CDR1 and CDR2 sequences are KGHSH and LQKENI.

The chain uses TRBV7-8 and TRBJ2-5; D is perhaps TRBD2 (5 bases). Germline CDR1 SGHVS, CDR2 FQNEAQ. The CDR3 is 15 amino acids. With 1 base removed from V and 1 base from J, the gap between germline ends came to 10 bases. This CDR3 reads CASSLEASSQETQYF. The CDR3 nucleotides read TGTGCCAGCAGCTTAGAGGCTAGCTCCCAAGAGACCCAGTACTTC.

The V and J genes are TRBV30 and TRBJ1-4, with TRBD1 as a possible D gene (6 bases). Looked up from germline, CDR1 is GTSNPN and CDR2 is SVGIG (reference sequence). Between the trimmed V and J ends, which lost 0 bases and 8 bases, there was a span of 13 bases. CDR3 size: 14 residues. This CDR3 reads CAWSVSGTSEKLFF. The CDR3 nucleotides are TGTGCCTGGAGTGTATCAGGGACATCGGAAAAACTGTTTTTT.

This rearrangement joins TRBV7-9 to TRBJ1-4; D gene unclear. Germline V CDR1 and CDR2: SEHNR, FQNEAQ (reference sequence). The CDR3 loop spans 14 amino acids. Trimming cost V 8 bases and J 0 bases, with 10 bases left between them. CDR3 protein: CASVDHSTNEKLFF. The CDR3 DNA reads TGTGCCAGCGTTGACCACTCAACTAATGAAAAACTGTTTTTT.

V is TRBV6-5 and J is TRBJ2-5, with D tentatively TRBD2 (7 bases). Germline CDR1 and CDR2: MNHEY and SVGAGI. The V and J ends lost 6 bases and 5 bases respectively, with 16 bases between them. CDR3 length: 14 residues. The CDR3 DNA is TGTGCCAGCAGACCCACGGGGGGCCGGGAGACCCAGTACTTC. Its protein product is CASRPTGGRETQYF.

This clone has just a few counts. Other DNA sequences within the sample encode an identical CDR3. In nucleotides, the CDR3 is TGTGCCAGCAGCTTGGGAGGGAACACTGAAGCTTTCTTT. Encoded protein: CASSLGGNTEAFF. J is TRBJ1-1 and V is TRBV13; no reliable D call. The germline V gene has CDR1 PRHDT and CDR2 FYEKMQ (reference sequence). The germline V and J ends were trimmed by 3 bases and 1 base, with 6 bases remaining between them. The CDR3 is made up of 13 amino acids.

CDR3: CASSLVDSGNTIYF. The CDR3 DNA reads TGTGCCAGCAGCTTAGTCGACAGTGGAAACACCATATATTTT. The chain links TRBV7-8 to TRBJ1-3; weak D call: TRBD1 (5 bases). CDR1 SGHVS and CDR2 FQNEAQ come from the germline V gene. This CDR3 is 14 amino acids long. The V end was cut by 1 base, the J end by 3 bases, with 7 bases between.

This sequence joins TRBV7-9 and TRBJ2-1, with D unclear. This CDR3 is 11 amino acids long. V gave up 4 bases and J gave up 10 bases, with 8 bases separating them. Germline V lookup: CDR1 SEHNR, CDR2 FQNEAQ (reference sequence). This chain's CDR3 is CASSSHREQFF. As DNA, the CDR3 is TGTGCCAGCAGCTCCCACAGAGAGCAGTTCTTC.

The chain joins TRBV7-3 to TRBJ2-3, with a possible D match to TRBD2 (5 bases). V shed 2 bases and J shed 3 bases, with 12 bases lying between them. The CDR3 has 15 residues. Germline-derived CDR1 and CDR2 are SGHTA and FQGTGA. CDR3 nucleotide sequence: TGTGCCAGCAGCTTAGGAGGAGTCTTGACAGATACGCAGTATTTT. Its protein is CASSLGGVLTDTQYF.

The chain couples TRBV29-1 to TRBJ1-1, with D tentatively TRBD1 (5 bases). The CDR3 consists of 10 residues. Trimming left V 6 bases short and J 6 bases short, with 8 bases between. Germline V lookup: CDR1 SQVTM, CDR2 ANQGSEA. This CDR3 is CSVRQSEAFF. The CDR3 DNA reads as TGCAGCGTGAGACAGTCTGAAGCTTTCTTT.